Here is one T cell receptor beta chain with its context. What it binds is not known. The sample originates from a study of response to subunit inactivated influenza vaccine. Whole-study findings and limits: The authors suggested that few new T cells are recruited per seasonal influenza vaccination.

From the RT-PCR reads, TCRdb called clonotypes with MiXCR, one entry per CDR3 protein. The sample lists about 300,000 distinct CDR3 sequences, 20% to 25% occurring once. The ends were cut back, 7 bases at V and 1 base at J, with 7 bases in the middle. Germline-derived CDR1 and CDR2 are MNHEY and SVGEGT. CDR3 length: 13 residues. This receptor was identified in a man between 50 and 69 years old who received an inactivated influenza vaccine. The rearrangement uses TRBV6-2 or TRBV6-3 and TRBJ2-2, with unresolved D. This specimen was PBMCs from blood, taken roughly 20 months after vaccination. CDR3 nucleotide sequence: TGTGCCAGCATTGCGAGGAACACCGGGGAGCTGTTTTTT. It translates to CASIARNTGELFF.